This TCR beta chain was obtained from a study of blood T cell repertoires in COVID-19. Study-wide background: Italy, Spain and the United States were the sources of the convalescent and acute COVID-19 samples. PBMCs, B-cell-depleted T cells, or T cells provided the cDNA or gDNA that made up the material.

From germline, CDR1 is MNHEY and CDR2 SVGAGI. The V end lost 8 bases, the J end lost 8 bases, and 15 bases lay between the germline ends. The CDR3 consists of 12 residues. Participants were placed into cohorts based on the clinical history they reported. Study processing details: Estimated nucleated cell counts came from reference gene primer amplification. Sequencing used immunoSEQ multiplex PCR; TCRdb keeps in-frame clones, though not all of them. V and J calls and clone size are those listed in that table; D and trimming were worked out from the DNA. This sample has approximately 400,000 clones; roughly 91% occur once, and the top ten carry 1.2%.

This chain connects TRBV6-5 to TRBJ1-2, with D possibly being TRBD1 (5 bases). The source of this sequence is a woman aged 18-29 years who had recovered from COVID-19. Sample: PBMCs or T cells enriched from blood (not recorded which). In DNA, the CDR3 is TGTGCCAGCGGCCAAGAGGGGAGGGGCTACACCTTC. Translation: CASGQEGRGYTF.